The 9 T cell receptor beta chains in this list originate from one sample, sequenced in a study of T cell responses to AZD1222 COVID-19 vaccine. The repertoire was sequenced with immunoSEQ multiplex PCR; TCRdb's copy has only in-frame clones and lacks some. The repertoire holds just over 60,000 clones, with 76% as singletons. The specimen was peripheral blood, collected on day 0 of AZD1222 vaccination. Receptor source: an adult in good health.

The chain is built from TRBV12-3 or TRBV12-4 and TRBJ1-6; D call uncertain. The length of the CDR3 is 13 residues. V gave up 5 bases and J gave up 7 bases, with 9 bases separating them. The CDR3 region has the DNA TGTGCCAGCAGTGAGAGGGAAAATTCACCCCTCCACTTT. Residues: CASSERENSPLHF.

This sequence joins TRBV4-3 and TRBJ2-2; 7 nucleotides match TRBD2. Germline V gene data show CDR1 as LGHNA and CDR2 as YSLEER. The CDR3 contains 17 residues. V was clipped by 0 bases and J by 0 bases; unmatched bases: 4. As DNA, the CDR3 is TGCGCCAGCAGCCAAGAAACAGCGGGGTCGAACACCGGGGAGCTGTTTTTT. Translated, it gives CASSQETAGSNTGELFF.

V gene TRBV2 combines with J gene TRBJ1-5, with D maybe TRBD1 (6 bases). Trimming removed 4 bases at V and 2 bases at J, with 12 bases between. Per germline, CDR1 SNHLY and CDR2 FYNNEI. The CDR3 is 15 amino acids. The CDR3 sequence is CASSGGSGGNQPQHF. For the CDR3, the DNA is TGTGCCAGCAGTGGGGGATCAGGGGGCAATCAGCCCCAGCATTTT.

This rearrangement joins TRBV10-3 to TRBJ1-5; D remains ambiguous. In germline, CDR1 is ENHRY, CDR2 SYGVKD. V lost 2 bases and J lost 2, with 7 bases in between. The CDR3 length is 14 residues. DNA for the CDR3: TGTGCCATCAGTGAGGGGCGGGGCAATCAGCCCCAGCATTTT. Translated: CAISEGRGNQPQHF.

The chain employs TRBV10-3 and TRBJ1-1; D is undetermined. The V gene's germline CDR1 is ENHRY and CDR2 SYGVKD. CDR3 length: 13 residues. V was trimmed by 4 bases and J by 2 bases, leaving 8 bases between them. The CDR3 region is CAISGAANTEAFF. The CDR3 region has the DNA TGTGCCATCAGTGGGGCAGCTAACACTGAAGCTTTCTTT.

V gene TRBV5-4 combines with J gene TRBJ2-7, with TRBD2 as a possible D gene (5 bases). CDR1 is SGHNT and CDR2 is YYREEE in the germline V gene (reference sequence). This CDR3 has 15 residues. Trimming took 4 bases from V and 6 from J, leaving 20 bases between them. The CDR3 coding sequence is TGTGCCAGCAGCCCAGACTCGTCGGGGATAGGCGAGCAGTACTTC. Protein product: CASSPDSSGIGEQYF.

The CDR3 spells CAISDEAGSDTQYF. CDR3 nucleotide sequence: TGTGCCATCAGTGATGAGGCAGGTTCAGATACGCAGTATTTT. J is TRBJ2-3 and V is TRBV10-3; D is ambiguous. This CDR3 comprises 14 residues. Germline CDR1 reads ENHRY; CDR2 reads SYGVKD. The V and J ends lost 3 bases and 4 bases respectively, with 11 bases between them.

A remark on this clone: Other DNA sequences in this specimen translate into the identical CDR3. This sequence joins TRBV6-5 and TRBJ1-1; D is possibly TRBD1 (5 bases). Germline-derived CDR1 and CDR2 are MNHEY and SVGAGI. This CDR3 has 15 residues. Trimming shortened V by 2 bases and J by 1 base, and 11 bases separated the two germline ends. CDR3 in DNA: TGTGCCAGCAGTTACCGGGGGACGGGGAACACTGAAGCTTTCTTT. Encoded protein: CASSYRGTGNTEAFF.

This clone occurred once. V gene TRBV12-3 or TRBV12-4 combines with J gene TRBJ2-3; D call uncertain. The ends were cut back, 6 bases at V and 2 bases at J, with 6 bases in the middle. This CDR3 contains 12 residues. The CDR3 DNA reads as TGTGCCAGCAGGGGGTCCACAGATACGCAGTATTTT. Amino acids: CASRGSTDTQYF.